The 28 T cell receptor beta chains below all came from one sample that was sequenced in a study of CD8+ T cells in alopecia areata. TCR sequencing used cDNA made by reverse transcription of extracted RNA. Only in-frame clones appear in the TCRdb table, and some are missing; sequencing was by immunoSEQ multiplex PCR. The sample carries approximately 210,000 clones, approximately 60% recorded once. Stated treatment: oral pan-JAK inhibitor, 5-10 mg twice daily. The sample was CD4+ T cells sorted from blood, taken at week 4, from a patient treated with tofacitinib. These receptors all stem from a human donor with alopecia areata.

The rearrangement joins TRBV30 to TRBJ2-7, with 7 bases matching TRBD1. The CDR3 spans 13 residues. The V gene end was trimmed by 3 bases and the J gene end by 3 bases; junction bases not matched to a gene: 5. Germline V gene sequence: CDR1 GTSNPN, CDR2 SVGIG (reference sequence). The CDR3 coding sequence is TGTGCCTGGAGGAGACAGGGAAGCTACGAGCAGTACTTC. Protein product: CAWRRQGSYEQYF.

This clone turned up a few times. This chain joins TRBV7-9 and TRBJ2-5, with no clear D. The CDR3 covers 10 residues. CDR1 and CDR2 (germline): SEHNR, FQNEAQ (reference sequence). Trimming removed 1 base from V and 6 bases from J, with 0 bases in between. Here the CDR3 DNA reads TGTGCCAGCAGCTTAGAGACCCAGTACTTC. It encodes CASSLETQYF.

The CDR3 bases are TGCGCCAGCAGCGTGACGGGGGACTCTGGAAACACCATATATTTT. It translates to CASSVTGDSGNTIYF. J is TRBJ1-3 and V is TRBV4-1; D may be TRBD1 (5 bases). Looked up from germline, CDR1 is MGHRA and CDR2 is YSYEKL. V was clipped by 5 bases and J by 0 bases, with 11 bases between them. The CDR3 length is 15 residues.

The CDR3 DNA follows: TGTGCCAGCAGATCTACCGGACGGAACTATGGCTACACCTTC. Protein: CASRSTGRNYGYTF. This chain connects TRBV27 to TRBJ1-2; D not certain. V lost 6 bases and J lost 2, with 13 bases in between. CDR1 is MNHEY and CDR2 is SMNVEV in the germline V gene (reference sequence). This CDR3 has 14 residues.

The rearrangement links TRBV29-1 to TRBJ1-1, with 7 positions matching TRBD1. Trimming at V came to 7 bases and at J to 7 bases, leaving 9 bases not matched to a gene. There are 12 residues in the CDR3. CDR1 SQVTM and CDR2 ANQGSEA come from the germline V gene. For the CDR3, the DNA is TGCAGCGGTAACAGGGGCCCTAATGAAGCTTTCTTT. This gives the protein CSGNRGPNEAFF.

The CDR3 DNA follows: TGTGCCAGCACCAGGGACTTACACTACGAGCAGTACTTC. Translation gives CASTRDLHYEQYF. The gene calls are TRBV28 and TRBJ2-7; possibly TRBD2 for D (6 bases). V gave up 7 bases and J gave up 3 bases, with 13 bases separating them. Germline CDR1 and CDR2: MDHEN and SYDVKM. This CDR3 spans 13 amino acids.

This clone was observed once. The chain employs TRBV29-1 and TRBJ2-7, with D maybe TRBD1 (6 bases). With 4 bases removed from V and 4 bases from J, the gap between germline ends came to 11 bases. CDR1 is SQVTM, CDR2 ANQGSEA, per germline. This CDR3 region has 12 residues. The CDR3 DNA sequence: TGCAGCGTTGTGGACAGAGTATACGAGCAGTACTTC. Amino acid sequence: CSVVDRVYEQYF.

The rearrangement joins TRBV9 to TRBJ2-2; 7 bases match TRBD1. Unmatched junction bases numbered 8, after V lost 4 bases and J lost 2 bases. Germline values: CDR1 SGDLS, CDR2 YYNGEE. The CDR3 runs to 16 residues. CDR3 in amino acids: CASSPWQGVNTGELFF. In DNA form, the CDR3 reads TGTGCCAGCAGCCCCTGGCAGGGGGTTAACACCGGGGAGCTGTTTTTT.

The chain uses TRBV30 and TRBJ2-3; D not certain. Trimming removed 3 bases at V and 1 base at J, with 8 bases between. The germline gives CDR1 GTSNPN, CDR2 SVGIG (reference sequence). The CDR3 has 13 residues. CDR3 amino acids: CAWSALGTDTQYF. The CDR3 nucleotides read TGTGCCTGGAGCGCTCTAGGCACAGATACGCAGTATTTT.

J is TRBJ1-4 and V is TRBV5-1; no definite D call. CDR1 is SGHRS, CDR2 YFSETQ, per germline. This CDR3 spans 16 amino acids. V lost 6 bases and J lost 4, with 19 bases in between. The CDR3 DNA reads TGCGCCAGCACCACCTTGGGGTCAGGAATTAATGAAAAACTGTTTTTT. Encoded protein: CASTTLGSGINEKLFF.

The chain has TRBV27 and TRBJ2-7; the match to TRBD2 covers 7 bases. Germline V gene lookup returns CDR1 MNHEY and CDR2 SMNVEV (reference sequence). The V segment lost 5 bases and the J segment 0 bases; nucleotides outside the gene matches: 10. The CDR3 consists of 16 residues. CDR3 sequence: CASSRFGGSSSYEQYF. The CDR3 DNA reads TGTGCCAGCAGTAGGTTCGGGGGGTCGAGCTCCTACGAGCAGTACTTC.

CDR3 residues: CASSQGQGGYNEQFF. The CDR3, as DNA: TGCGCCAGCAGCCAAGGACAGGGGGGGTACAATGAGCAGTTCTTC. The chain combines TRBV4-1 with TRBJ2-1, with 9 bases identical to TRBD1. There are 15 residues in the CDR3. Germline trimming cut 1 base from V and 4 bases from J; bases unmatched to any gene: 2. CDR1 MGHRA and CDR2 YSYEKL come from the germline V gene.

This clone came up a few times. The CDR3 loop is CASSPPDRAPYNEQFF. The DNA of the CDR3 is TGCGCCAGCAGCCCCCCTGACAGGGCCCCCTACAATGAGCAGTTCTTC. V usage is TRBV23-1 and J usage is TRBJ2-1; 7 positions match TRBD1. TRBV23-1 is an ORF, and what it does is uncertain. The CDR3 loop spans 16 amino acids. The trim removed 6 bases at V and 2 bases at J, leaving 10 bases unmatched.

In its sample, this clone was seen once. The V gene is TRBV29-1, the J gene TRBJ2-7; TRBD1 aligns across 7 bases. CDR1 and CDR2 from the germline V gene are SQVTM and ANQGSEA. The CDR3 spans 15 residues. Unmatched junction bases numbered 14, after V lost 6 bases and J lost 3 bases. The CDR3 DNA reads as TGCAGCGTCGTTGGGTTAGGGGACAGCAACTACGAGCAGTACTTC. It is translated as CSVVGLGDSNYEQYF.

This clone was seen only a few times. The chain links TRBV19 to TRBJ2-1; D is possibly TRBD1 (6 bases). Trimming removed 3 bases from V and 9 bases from J, with 18 bases in between. Germline lookup yields CDR1 LNHDA and CDR2 SQIVND (reference sequence). The CDR3 extends over 15 amino acids. The CDR3 region is CASSIEQGNWGEQFF. For the CDR3, the DNA is TGTGCCAGTAGTATTGAACAGGGCAACTGGGGTGAGCAGTTCTTC. Combining the CDR3 with reference TRBV19 and TRBJ2-1 gives the whole variable domain DGGITQSPKYLFRKEGQNVTLSCEQNLNHDAMYWYRQDPGQGLRLIYYSQIVNDFQKGDIAEGYSVSREKKESFPLTVTSAQKNPTAFYLCASSIEQGNWGEQFFGPGTRLTVL.

This clone was observed a handful of times. The chain employs TRBV10-3 and TRBJ2-2, with 12 bases fitting TRBD2. The CDR3 length is 18 residues. From germline, CDR1 is ENHRY and CDR2 SYGVKD. The J segment lost 5 bases and the V segment lost 5 bases, leaving 12 bases of the junction unmatched. This CDR3 is CAISTGTSGPKRTGELFF. The CDR3 coding sequence is TGTGCCATCAGTACAGGGACTAGCGGGCCCAAACGGACCGGGGAGCTGTTTTTT.

The rearrangement links TRBV27 to TRBJ2-1; D is undetermined. Germline-derived CDR1 and CDR2 are MNHEY and SMNVEV (reference sequence). V was pared by 9 bases and J by 8 bases, with 20 bases between. This CDR3 has 14 amino acids. The CDR3: CASTSSPPLHEQFF. Written as DNA, the CDR3 is TGTGCCAGTACAAGCTCACCTCCCCTCCATGAGCAGTTCTTC.

The V gene is TRBV30, the J gene TRBJ1-5; 8 bases fit TRBD1. This CDR3 has 17 residues. CDR1 and CDR2 (germline): GTSNPN, SVGIG (reference sequence). V trimming: 3 bases; J trimming: 6 bases; junction bases outside the gene matches: 16. The CDR3 sequence: CAWSHQEGTGGSQPQHF. In DNA form, the CDR3 reads TGTGCCTGGAGCCATCAGGAGGGCACAGGGGGAAGTCAGCCCCAGCATTTT.

The rearrangement uses TRBV30 and TRBJ1-2; D gene ambiguous. Trimming took 0 bases from V and 3 from J, leaving 8 bases between them. The CDR3 contains 13 residues. CDR1 and CDR2 (germline): GTSNPN, SVGIG (reference sequence). CDR3 coding DNA: TGTGCCTGGAGTGTTATGTCCTACTATGGCTACACCTTC. This codes for CAWSVMSYYGYTF.

The J gene is TRBJ1-6, the V gene TRBV27; 7 bases align to TRBD1. This CDR3 has 15 amino acids. Per the germline V gene, CDR1 is MNHEY and CDR2 is SMNVEV (reference sequence). Germline trimming cut 5 bases from V and 9 bases from J; bases unmatched to any gene: 10. As DNA, the CDR3 is TGTGCCAGCAGTCCCACAGGGGCGGTTGTTTCACCCCTCCACTTT. The encoded protein is CASSPTGAVVSPLHF.

This sequence joins TRBV28 and TRBJ2-7; D remains unclear. V was trimmed by 10 bases and J by 5 bases, leaving 15 bases between them. CDR3 length: 12 residues. The germline V gene has CDR1 MDHEN and CDR2 SYDVKM. In DNA form, the CDR3 reads TGTGCCACCTTGGACCTATTCCACGAGCAGTACTTC. Amino acid sequence: CATLDLFHEQYF.

This clone was observed many times. The chain joins TRBV30 to TRBJ1-6; D not resolved. V was shortened by 3 bases and J by 8 bases, with 11 bases between the two germline ends. Germline V gives CDR1 GTSNPN, CDR2 SVGIG (reference sequence). The CDR3 extends over 13 amino acids. The CDR3 loop reads CAWRSWGYSPLHF. The DNA for the CDR3 is TGTGCCTGGAGATCTTGGGGTTATTCACCCCTCCACTTT.

The chain employs TRBV29-1 and TRBJ2-7, with 10 bases aligning to TRBD1. Losses at the gene ends were 7 bases for V and 2 bases for J; bases not matched to a gene: 5. Germline V gene data show CDR1 as SQVTM and CDR2 as ANQGSEA. CDR3 size: 13 residues. The CDR3 region is CSARQGAPYEQYF. In DNA form, the CDR3 reads TGCAGCGCCAGACAGGGGGCCCCCTACGAGCAGTACTTC.

This chain joins TRBV29-1 and TRBJ2-5; 7 bases agree with TRBD1. Germline CDR1 reads SQVTM; CDR2 reads ANQGSEA. CDR3 length: 12 amino acids. The V and J ends lost 7 bases and 4 bases, in that order; junction bases with no gene match: 6. The CDR3 nucleotides are TGCAGCGGGGGACAGCACGGAGAGACCCAGTACTTC. Amino acids: CSGGQHGETQYF.

The V gene is TRBV29-1, the J gene TRBJ1-2, with D possibly being TRBD1 (5 bases). The V gene's germline CDR1 is SQVTM and CDR2 ANQGSEA. V was clipped by 7 bases and J by 5 bases, with 17 bases between them. This CDR3 has 13 amino acids. The CDR3 region has the DNA TGCAGCGCAGACAGACTACAAGCTTATGGCTACACCTTC. This gives the protein CSADRLQAYGYTF.

In this sample, this clone turned up a few times. V is TRBV5-6 and J is TRBJ2-7, with D unresolved. The CDR3 has 11 amino acids. The germline V gene has CDR1 SGHDT and CDR2 YYEEEE. Trimming took 2 bases from V and 4 from J, leaving 4 bases between them. The CDR3 DNA sequence: TGTGCCAGCAGCTTTCAATACGAGCAGTACTTC. It specifies CASSFQYEQYF.

This clone was picked up one time. This chain uses TRBV7-2 with TRBJ2-3; 12 bases line up with TRBD2. CDR1 is SGHTA and CDR2 is FQGNSA in the germline V gene. V gave up 1 base and J gave up 3 bases; unmatched junction bases: 8. The length of the CDR3 is 18 residues. CDR3 protein: CASSLVLAGGLGTDTQYF. Written as DNA, the CDR3 is TGTGCCAGCAGCTTAGTTCTAGCGGGGGGGCTAGGGACAGATACGCAGTATTTT.

The rearrangement joins TRBV18 to TRBJ2-7; maybe TRBD1 (7 bases). This CDR3 spans 16 amino acids. Germline-derived CDR1 and CDR2 are KGHSH and LQKENI. Trimming removed 5 bases at V and 6 bases at J, with 23 bases between. The DNA of the CDR3 is TGTGCCAGCTCAATTTCTCTCGGGGGCGCAGGGGGCGAGCAGTACTTC. It codes for CASSISLGGAGGEQYF. The complete variable domain, with remaining parts taken from reference TRBV18 and TRBJ2-7, reads NAGVMQNPRHLVRRRGQEARLRCSPMKGHSHVYWYRQLPEEGLKFMVYLQKENIIDESGMPKERFSAEFPKEGPSILRIQQVVRGDSAAYFCASSISLGGAGGEQYFGPGTRLTVT.